This TCR beta chain comes out of a study of blood T cells in healthy people across ages. Study-level points and caveats: Samples with more naive T cells showed higher observed beta diversity. Observed TCR beta diversity per million T cells went down as age went up. This fall followed a roughly linear course with age.

This CDR3 has 18 residues. Per the germline V gene, CDR1 is DFQATT and CDR2 is SNEGSKA (reference sequence). The V gene end was trimmed by 6 bases and the J gene end by 3 bases; junction bases not matched to a gene: 13. Details on this clonotype: The target antigen is unknown.

Primers used in a second PCR of about 7 to 11 cycles were a sample-barcoded 5' primer and a J-beta primer mix. TCRdb reprocessed the 5' RACE reads via MiXCR and lists one record per CDR3 protein. This sample carries some 800,000 distinct CDR3 sequences, approximately 25% of them seen once, and the ten largest clones take approximately 4%. Every sample yielded at least 6 million isolated PBMCs. These same data were also listed under a study on T cells of mothers and their children. That work contributes: Over 9.5 million reads per mother and some 3 million per child were obtained.

The chain uses TRBV20-1 and TRBJ2-1, with TRBD2 identical over 14 bases. The origin of this receptor is a boy between 10 and 17 years old in good health. Sequenced sample: blood. CDR3 amino acids: CSAQGTSGGGLIYNEQFF. CDR3 sequence (DNA): TGCAGTGCCCAAGGGACTAGCGGGGGAGGACTTATCTACAATGAGCAGTTCTTC.